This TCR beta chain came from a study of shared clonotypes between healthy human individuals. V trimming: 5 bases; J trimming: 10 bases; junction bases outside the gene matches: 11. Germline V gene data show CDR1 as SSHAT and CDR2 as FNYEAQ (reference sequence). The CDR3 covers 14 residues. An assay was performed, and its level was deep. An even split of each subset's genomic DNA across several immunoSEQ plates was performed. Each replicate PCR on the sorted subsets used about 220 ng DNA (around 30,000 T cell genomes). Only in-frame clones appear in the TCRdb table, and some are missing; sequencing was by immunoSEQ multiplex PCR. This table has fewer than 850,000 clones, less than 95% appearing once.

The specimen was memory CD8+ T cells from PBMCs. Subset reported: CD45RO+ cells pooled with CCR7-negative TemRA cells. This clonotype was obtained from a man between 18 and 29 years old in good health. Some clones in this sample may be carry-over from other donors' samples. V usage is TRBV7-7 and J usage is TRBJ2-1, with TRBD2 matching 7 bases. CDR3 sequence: CASSPIITSVEQFF. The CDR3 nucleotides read TGTGCCAGCAGCCCTATCATTACTAGCGTAGAGCAGTTCTTC.